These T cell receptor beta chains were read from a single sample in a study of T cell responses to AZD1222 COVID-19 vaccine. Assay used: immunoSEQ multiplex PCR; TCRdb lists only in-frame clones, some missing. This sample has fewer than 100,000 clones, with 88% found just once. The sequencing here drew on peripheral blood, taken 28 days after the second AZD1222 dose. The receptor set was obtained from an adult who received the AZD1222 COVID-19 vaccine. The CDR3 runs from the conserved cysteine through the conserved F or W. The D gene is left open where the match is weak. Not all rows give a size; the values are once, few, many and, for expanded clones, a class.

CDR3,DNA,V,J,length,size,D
CSVVGRGPIATEAFF,TGCAGCGTTGTGGGTCGGGGGCCAATAGCCACTGAAGCTTTCTTT,TRBV29-1,TRBJ1-1,15,few,-
CASSLEDRSYGYTF,TGTGCCAGTAGTTTGGAGGACAGGTCCTATGGCTACACCTTC,TRBV19,TRBJ1-2,14,-,TRBD1
CASREAYEQYF,TGTGCCAGCAGAGAGGCATACGAGCAGTACTTC,TRBV6-5,TRBJ2-7,11,-,-
CASVSFGEVNEQYF,TGTGCTAGTGTCTCTTTCGGGGAAGTCAACGAGCAGTACTTC,TRBV12-5,TRBJ2-7,14,-,-
CASSARGSTDTQYF,TGTGCCAGCAGTGCTCGCGGGAGTACAGATACGCAGTATTTT,TRBV6-4,TRBJ2-3,14,few,TRBD2
CASSWMASGSSYEQYF,TGTGCCAGCAGCTGGATGGCTAGCGGGAGCTCCTACGAGCAGTACTTC,TRBV5-5,TRBJ2-7,16,-,TRBD2
CASNQDIQETQYF,TGTGCCAGCAATCAGGACATCCAAGAGACCCAGTACTTC,TRBV2,TRBJ2-5,13,-,-
CASSVGLTGGYTF,TGTGCCAGCAGTGTAGGACTAACGGGCGGCTACACCTTC,TRBV2,TRBJ1-2,13,-,-
CATSRDSVNTQYF,TGTGCCACCAGCAGAGATTCTGTGAATACGCAGTATTTT,TRBV15,TRBJ2-3,13,once,-
CASSASEGVGELFF,TGTGCCAGTAGTGCTTCGGAGGGAGTCGGGGAGCTGTTTTTT,TRBV19,TRBJ2-2,14,-,-
CASSLGDARGPSYNEQFF,TGTGCCAGCAGCTTAGGAGATGCGCGGGGGCCCTCCTACAATGAGCAGTTCTTC,TRBV7-9,TRBJ2-1,18,-,-
CASSFTRGQGRYEQFF,TGTGCCAGCAGTTTCACGAGGGGACAGGGAAGGTATGAGCAGTTCTTC,TRBV27,TRBJ2-1,16,-,TRBD1
CASSRDYRNTGELFF,TGTGCCAGCAGCCGGGACTACCGGAACACCGGGGAGCTGTTTTTT,TRBV5-4,TRBJ2-2,15,once,TRBD2
CASSLAAGLTGELFF,TGTGCCAGCAGCTTGGCGGCAGGGCTCACCGGGGAGCTGTTTTTT,TRBV5-4,TRBJ2-2,15,-,-
CASSQVGETQYF,TGTGCCAGCAGCCAAGTTGGGGAGACCCAGTACTTC,TRBV3-1/TRBV3-2,TRBJ2-5,12,-,-
CASGFDRDTQYF,TGTGCTAGTGGTTTCGACAGAGATACGCAGTATTTT,TRBV12-5,TRBJ2-3,12,-,-
CASGLRTGCVQETQYF,TGTGCTAGTGGTTTGAGGACAGGTTGTGTGCAAGAGACCCAGTACTTC,TRBV12-5,TRBJ2-5,16,once,TRBD1
CASSPNSGTGVPNTEAFF,TGTGCCAGCAGTCCAAACTCCGGGACAGGGGTCCCCAACACTGAAGCTTTCTTT,TRBV27,TRBJ1-1,18,-,TRBD1
CASSGYGGYQPQHF,TGTGCCAGCAGCGGCTACGGCGGGTATCAGCCCCAGCATTTT,TRBV9,TRBJ1-5,14,-,-
CAWRPRELRTGELFF,TGTGCCTGGAGGCCCAGGGAGTTAAGGACCGGGGAGCTGTTTTTT,TRBV30,TRBJ2-2,15,-,-
CASSARASGRASNEQFF,TGTGCCAGCAGCGCAAGGGCTAGCGGGAGGGCAAGCAATGAGCAGTTCTTC,TRBV7-3,TRBJ2-1,17,once,TRBD2
CASSGQTGGENYGYTF,TGCGCCAGCAGCGGACAGACAGGGGGTGAGAACTATGGTTACACCTTC,TRBV5-1,TRBJ1-2,16,-,TRBD1
CASSTRNTGELFF,TGTGCCAGTAGTACTAGAAACACCGGGGAGCTGTTTTTT,TRBV19,TRBJ2-2,13,-,-
CASSQEGASVTDTQYF,TGCGCCAGCAGCCAAGAAGGGGCTAGCGTCACAGATACGCAGTATTTT,TRBV4-1,TRBJ2-3,16,-,-
CASRLQGNGNEQFF,TGTGCCAGCAGGTTACAGGGAAATGGTAATGAGCAGTTCTTC,TRBV28,TRBJ2-1,14,few,-
CASSPQVLGAGANVLTF,TGTGCCAGCTCACCCCAGGTTCTTGGGGCTGGGGCCAACGTCCTGACTTTC,TRBV18,TRBJ2-6,17,-,-
CASIPGQVTEAFF,TGTGCCAGCATTCCTGGGCAGGTCACTGAAGCTTTCTTT,TRBV5-5,TRBJ1-1,13,-,-
CASSLLNEQFF,TGTGCCAGCAGCCTCTTGAATGAGCAGTTCTTC,TRBV11-2,TRBJ2-1,11,-,-
CASSEPFDNEQFF,TGCGCCAGCAGTGAACCTTTTGACAATGAGCAGTTCTTC,TRBV5-1,TRBJ2-1,13,-,-
CASSLNEYEQYF,TGTGCCAGCAGCTTAAACGAATACGAGCAGTACTTC,TRBV5-4,TRBJ2-7,12,-,-
CASLPYTGSSYEQYF,TGTGCCAGCCTACCCTATACAGGGAGCTCCTACGAGCAGTACTTC,TRBV28,TRBJ2-7,15,-,-
CATSDLRGESTDTQYF,TGTGCCACCAGTGATTTGCGCGGGGAGAGCACAGATACGCAGTATTTT,TRBV24-1,TRBJ2-3,16,-,-
CASSQEGGGLSSYNEQFF,TGTGCCAGCAGCCAAGAGGGCGGGGGACTTAGCTCCTACAATGAGCAGTTCTTC,TRBV4-2,TRBJ2-1,18,-,TRBD2
CASGVWGGSYNEQFF,TGTGCCAGCGGAGTTTGGGGTGGCTCCTACAATGAGCAGTTCTTC,TRBV28,TRBJ2-1,15,-,-
CASSQDWGLAKNIQYF,TGCGCCAGCAGCCAAGATTGGGGGCTTGCCAAAAACATTCAGTACTTC,TRBV4-1,TRBJ2-4,16,-,-
CAWTEFYTGELFF,TGTGCCTGGACAGAGTTCTACACCGGGGAGCTGTTTTTT,TRBV30,TRBJ2-2,13,-,-
CAGREGLVSKTQYF,TGTGCCGGCCGGGAGGGCCTTGTGTCGAAGACCCAGTACTTC,TRBV2,TRBJ2-5,14,-,TRBD2
CATRGLAENF,TGTGCCACCCGGGGACTAGCGGAAAACTTC,TRBV28,TRBJ2-7,10,-,TRBD2
CASGNSRQNEQYF,TGTGCCAGCGGGAATTCTAGACAGAACGAGCAGTACTTC,TRBV6-5,TRBJ2-7,13,-,-
CASPHRGEEKLFF,TGTGCCAGCCCCCACAGGGGTGAGGAAAAACTGTTTTTT,TRBV14,TRBJ1-4,13,-,TRBD1
CASSIIGQGALGEQYF,TGTGCCAGTAGTATAATCGGGCAGGGGGCCCTGGGGGAGCAGTACTTC,TRBV19,TRBJ2-7,16,-,TRBD1
CASSVGTVRNTIYF,TGTGCCAGCAGCGTAGGGACAGTGCGAAACACCATATATTTT,TRBV9,TRBJ1-3,14,-,-
CSVVVYSNQPQHF,TGCAGCGTTGTAGTTTATAGCAATCAGCCCCAGCATTTT,TRBV29-1,TRBJ1-5,13,once,-
CASSVGGGSDTEAFF,TGTGCCAGCAGCGTAGGGGGAGGGTCGGACACTGAAGCTTTCTTT,TRBV9,TRBJ1-1,15,-,-
CASSLQGADTQYF,TGTGCCAGCAGTTTACAGGGCGCAGATACGCAGTATTTT,TRBV6-5,TRBJ2-3,13,-,-
CASSPSGGRNEQFF,TGTGCCAGCAGCCCGTCGGGAGGGCGAAATGAGCAGTTCTTC,TRBV7-3,TRBJ2-1,14,-,TRBD2
CASGPTGAISYEQYF,TGTGCTAGTGGTCCTACGGGTGCAATATCCTACGAGCAGTACTTC,TRBV12-5,TRBJ2-7,15,-,-
CASSSGGEYGYTF,TGTGCCAGCAGTTCAGGGGGAGAGTATGGCTACACCTTC,TRBV6-2/TRBV6-3,TRBJ1-2,13,once,TRBD1
CATSRPGQWVGQPQHF,TGTGCCACCAGCAGGCCGGGGCAGTGGGTGGGACAGCCCCAGCATTTT,TRBV15,TRBJ1-5,16,once,-
CASSLAVNTGELFF,TGTGCCAGCAGCTTAGCCGTGAACACCGGGGAGCTGTTTTTT,TRBV11-3,TRBJ2-2,14,-,-
CATTGATNEKLFF,TGTGCCACCACAGGGGCAACTAATGAAAAACTGTTTTTT,TRBV18,TRBJ1-4,13,-,TRBD1
CASSPLAAGTANTEAFF,TGTGCCAGCAGCCCTTTAGCTGCCGGGACAGCGAACACTGAAGCTTTCTTT,TRBV2,TRBJ1-1,17,-,TRBD1
CASSVDRGSTEAFF,TGTGCCAGCAGCGTGGACAGGGGATCCACTGAAGCTTTCTTT,TRBV9,TRBJ1-1,14,-,TRBD1
CASSIMGQLNEKLFF,TGTGCCAGTAGTATAATGGGACAGCTCAATGAAAAACTGTTTTTT,TRBV19,TRBJ1-4,15,once,TRBD1
CASKTNRGDEQFF,TGTGCCAGCAAAACGAATCGGGGTGATGAGCAGTTCTTC,TRBV27,TRBJ2-1,13,once,-